Below are 5 T cell receptor beta chains sequenced from a single sample in a study of low-dose radiotherapy and immunotherapy resistance in tumors. Described time point: before trial treatment. Alpha and beta chains were covered, as first-strand cDNA relied on TRAV- and TRBV-specific primers. Both a constant-region primer and a V-primer adapter served to amplify TCRs across roughly 21 PCR cycles. TCRdb re-analysed the reads in MiXCR, keeping a single row per CDR3 protein. The sample carries around 99,000 distinct CDR3 sequences, under 10% recorded once. Sequencing used PBMCs, obtained before treatment. The receptors derive from a male donor with prostate cancer.

This clonotype was detected only a few times. J is TRBJ2-2 and V is TRBV27, with no clear D. V dropped 5 bases and J dropped 9 bases, with 16 bases sitting between them. This CDR3 is built from 14 residues. The germline CDR1 and CDR2 sequences are MNHEY and SMNVEV (reference sequence). This chain's CDR3 is CASSRQGPPRELFF. The CDR3, as DNA: TGTGCCAGCAGTCGCCAAGGCCCCCCGCGGGAGCTGTTTTTT.

In this sample, this clonotype turned up many times. This chain connects TRBV13 to TRBJ2-1; tentatively, D is TRBD1 (6 bases). V was clipped by 4 bases and J by 0 bases, with 10 bases between them. This CDR3 spans 15 amino acids. Germline-derived CDR1 and CDR2 are PRHDT and FYEKMQ (reference sequence). The DNA of the CDR3 is TGTGCCAGCAGCTACAGGGCCGGCTCCTACAATGAGCAGTTCTTC. This gives the protein CASSYRAGSYNEQFF.

At least ten counts were recorded for this clonotype. The chain joins TRBV30 to TRBJ1-1; no reliable D call. V was clipped by 8 bases and J by 4 bases, with 11 bases between them. CDR3 size: 11 residues. Germline loops: CDR1 GTSNPN, CDR2 SVGIG (reference sequence). CDR3 protein: CAGMVRTEAFF. Written as DNA, the CDR3 is TGTGCCGGGATGGTACGCACTGAAGCTTTCTTT. Full variable domain (outside the CDR3, taken from reference TRBV30 and TRBJ1-1): SQTIHQWPATLVQPVGSPLSLECTVEGTSNPNLYWYRQAAGRGLQLLFYSVGIGQISSEVPQNLSASRPQDRQFILSSKKLLLSDSGFYLCAGMVRTEAFFGQGTRLTVV.

This clonotype was recorded at least ten times. The rearrangement joins TRBV14 to TRBJ2-1; D is unresolved. The CDR3 extends over 12 amino acids. The V and J ends lost 0 bases and 6 bases respectively, with 3 bases between them. CDR1 is SGHDN and CDR2 is FVKESK in the germline V gene. The CDR3 loop reads CASSQEFNEQFF. The CDR3, as DNA: TGTGCCAGCAGCCAAGAGTTCAATGAGCAGTTCTTC.

This clonotype appeared many times. V usage is TRBV4-1 and J usage is TRBJ1-6; no firm D call. Looked up from germline, CDR1 is MGHRA and CDR2 is YSYEKL. Trimming took off 0 bases at V and 7 bases at J, with 13 bases between the two ends. The CDR3 length is 16 residues. The CDR3, as DNA: TGCGCCAGCAGCCAAGATGTGACGGAGAGAAATTCACCCCTCCACTTT. Its protein product is CASSQDVTERNSPLHF.